The following is a TCR beta chain sequence with its context. This sample was taken from a study of blood T cell repertoires in COVID-19. Profiled with immunoSEQ multiplex PCR; TCRdb holds only in-frame clones, not every one. The sample holds 350,000 to 450,000 clones, roughly four fifths seen once. V lost 6 bases and J lost 7; bases outside the gene matches: 10. Germline V gives CDR1 SGDLS, CDR2 YYNGEE. The CDR3 length is 15 residues. The TCR was taken from a woman aged 50 to 60 who had recovered from COVID-19. Material: PBMCs or T cells enriched from blood (not recorded which). The genes are TRBV9 and TRBJ1-4, with 9 bases fitting TRBD1. CDR3 nucleotides: TGTGCCAGCACCGTCACAGGGGGCGGTGGTGAAAAACTGTTTTTT. Protein: CASTVTGGGGEKLFF.